This T cell receptor (beta chain) came from a study of cytomegalovirus exposure and HLA in healthy donors. Despite likely unrecorded immune exposures, the donors were nominally healthy at the time of sampling. The CDR3 has 15 amino acids. Germline V gene sequence: CDR1 LNHNV, CDR2 YYDKDF (reference sequence). V lost 3 bases and J 7 bases, leaving 13 bases between the germline ends. The PCR used 60 Vbeta and 13 Jbeta primers. TCRdb's copy holds only in-frame clones and misses some; the assay was immunoSEQ multiplex PCR. The sample carries 150,000 or so clones, about 73% recorded once. This clone has more than one count but fewer than ten. What it recognizes is unknown. Regarding the study as a whole: Most observed TCR sequences were rare, whereas some public TCRs were detected in many donors. In an earlier analysis, in around 590 donors, most V segments appeared productive either ~90% or ~30% of the time.

The specimen sequenced was PBMCs. This TCR was recovered from a woman in her thirties or forties in good health and CMV-seronegative. The chain combines TRBV15 with TRBJ1-6; D is possibly TRBD1 (5 bases). CDR3 residues: CATSRDDRENSPLHF. CDR3 DNA sequence: TGTGCCACCAGCAGGGACGACAGAGAGAATTCACCCCTCCACTTT.